Following are 6 T cell receptor beta chains from one sample sequenced in a study of T cells after posttransplantation cyclophosphamide. Libraries were prepared by immunoSEQ multiplex PCR; TCRdb keeps only in-frame clonotypes and omits some of them. The sample has 950 to 1,500 clones, 60% to 75% seen once. The sample consisted of memory CD8+ T cells sorted from blood. The receptors here all came from a middle-aged man in good health, CMV-negative, and a related stem cell transplant donor.

The chain combines TRBV6-6 with TRBJ2-3; TRBD2 matches 10 bases. The V and J ends lost 8 bases and 3 bases, in that order; junction bases with no gene match: 2. Germline-derived CDR1 and CDR2 are MNHNY and SVGAGI (reference sequence). The CDR3 length is 13 residues. The CDR3 sequence is CASGTSETDTQYF. CDR3 bases: TGTGCCAGCGGGACTAGCGAAACAGATACGCAGTATTTT.

The genes are TRBV7-6 and TRBJ2-6, with unresolved D. This CDR3 is built from 14 residues. Trimming shortened V by 7 bases and J by 0 bases, and 7 bases separated the two germline ends. Germline loops: CDR1 SGHVS, CDR2 FNYEAQ. The CDR3 bases are TGTGCCAGCACCGGTTACTCTGGGGCCAACGTCCTGACTTTC. Amino acid sequence: CASTGYSGANVLTF.

CDR3 in DNA: TGTGCCAGCAGCGTAGGGAGCGGGAGCGGAGAGACCCAGTACTTC. Translated: CASSVGSGSGETQYF. The chain has TRBV9 and TRBJ2-5; 8 nucleotides match TRBD2. From germline, CDR1 is SGDLS and CDR2 YYNGEE. The CDR3 covers 15 residues. The ends lost 0 bases at V and 4 bases at J; junction bases unmatched: 5.

The chain carries TRBV5-4 and TRBJ2-7, with a weak D call TRBD1 (6 bases). Trimming took 4 bases from V and 7 from J, leaving 24 bases between them. The germline V gene encodes CDR1 SGHNT and CDR2 YYREEE (reference sequence). The CDR3 is 16 residues long. The DNA of the CDR3 is TGTGCCAGCAGCCCTGCCTTTACAACCACTACAGGGGAGCAGTACTTC. Translating gives CASSPAFTTTTGEQYF. Looking up the rest from reference TRBV5-4 and TRBJ2-7 gives the full variable domain: ETGVTQSPTHLIKTRGQQVTLRCSSQSGHNTVSWYQQALGQGPQFIFQYYREEENGRGNFPPRFSGLQFPNYSSELNVNALELDDSALYLCASSPAFTTTTGEQYFGPGTRLTVT.

The genes are TRBV6-1 and TRBJ2-7; 9 positions agree with TRBD1. V gave up 7 bases and J gave up 6 bases; unmatched junction bases: 7. The CDR3 consists of 13 residues. CDR1 is MNHNS, CDR2 SASEGT, per germline. The CDR3 nucleotides read TGTGCCAGCACACAGGGGGCGCCGGGCGAGCAGTACTTC. This translates into CASTQGAPGEQYF.

This clone was recorded once. The gene calls are TRBV2 and TRBJ1-2, with D hard to call. CDR1 SNHLY and CDR2 FYNNEI come from the germline V gene. CDR3 length: 13 amino acids. The germline V and J ends were trimmed by 4 bases and 5 bases, with 11 bases remaining between them. In DNA form, the CDR3 reads TGTGCCAGCAGTGGATGGTCGGGATATGGCTACACCTTC. Encoded protein: CASSGWSGYGYTF.